The entry below gives a single T cell receptor beta chain sequence along with its context. In the PCR, 60 Vbeta and 13 Jbeta primers were used. TCRdb's table, derived via immunoSEQ multiplex PCR, lists solely in-frame clones and lacks some. Here the sample spans roughly 77,000 clones, over 9.5% being singletons. This record belongs to a study of cytomegalovirus exposure and HLA in healthy donors. V shed 7 bases and J 2 bases; nucleotides not matched to a gene: 3. Germline V lookup: CDR1 SQVTM, CDR2 ANQGSEA. The CDR3 is 13 residues long. Healthy bone marrow donors made up the cohort. The source is a man aged 55-75 years in good health and CMV-seropositive. Input material: PBMCs. The chain is built from TRBV29-1 and TRBJ2-3; 10 bases match TRBD2. CDR3 protein: CSELAGYTDTQYF. CDR3 sequence (DNA): TGCAGCGAACTAGCGGGGTACACAGATACGCAGTATTTT.